Detailed here is one T cell receptor beta chain. The target antigen is unknown. This sample was taken from a study of cytomegalovirus exposure and HLA in healthy donors. General study findings and limits: Subsequent analysis revealed that first-cohort TCR clusters tended to co-occur in the 120 or so validation repertoires. Associated with cytomegalovirus, according to the listing, were 164 TCR beta chains. A few CMV-associated chains proved CMV antigen-specific in vitro. Published work reported that the classifier diagnosed cytomegalovirus status with high specificity and sensitivity.

The CDR3 has 12 amino acids. V dropped 7 bases and J dropped 5 bases, with 14 bases sitting between them. Germline assignment: CDR1 SQVTM and CDR2 ANQGSEA. Sequencing was performed with immunoSEQ multiplex PCR; in TCRdb, only in-frame clones are kept and a portion is missing. This sample has 100,000 to 150,000 clones; about 93% occur once, and the top ten carry roughly 1.2%. The TCR originated in a woman under 30 in good health and CMV-seronegative. V is TRBV29-1 and J is TRBJ1-2; TRBD1 might be the D (5 bases). Specimen: PBMCs. The CDR3 DNA sequence: TGCAGCGCCGGGGGGGATACGTATGGCTACACCTTC. Its protein product is CSAGGDTYGYTF.